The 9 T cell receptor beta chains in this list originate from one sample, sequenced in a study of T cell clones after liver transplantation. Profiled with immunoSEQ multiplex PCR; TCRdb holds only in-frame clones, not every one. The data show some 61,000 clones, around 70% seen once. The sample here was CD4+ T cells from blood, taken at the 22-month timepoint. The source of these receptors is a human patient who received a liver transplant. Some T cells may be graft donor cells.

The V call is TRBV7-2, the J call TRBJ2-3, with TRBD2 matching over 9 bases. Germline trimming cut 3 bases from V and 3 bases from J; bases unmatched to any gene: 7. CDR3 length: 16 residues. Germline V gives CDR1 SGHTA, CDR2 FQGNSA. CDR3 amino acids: CASSFQAGGITDTQYF. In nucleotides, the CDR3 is TGTGCCAGCAGCTTCCAAGCGGGGGGTATAACAGATACGCAGTATTTT. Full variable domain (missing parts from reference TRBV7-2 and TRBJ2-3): GAGVSQSPSNKVTEKGKDVELRCDPISGHTALYWYRQSLGQGLEFLIYFQGNSAPDKSGLPSDRFSAERTGGSVSTLTIQRTQQEDSAVYLCASSFQAGGITDTQYFGPGTRLTVL.

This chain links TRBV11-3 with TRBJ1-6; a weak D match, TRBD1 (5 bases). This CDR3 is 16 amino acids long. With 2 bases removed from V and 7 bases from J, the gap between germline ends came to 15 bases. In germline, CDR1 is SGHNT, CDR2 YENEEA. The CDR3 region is CASSLNVRQTNSPLHF. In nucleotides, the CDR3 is TGTGCCAGCAGCTTAAATGTCAGACAGACGAATTCACCCCTCCACTTT.

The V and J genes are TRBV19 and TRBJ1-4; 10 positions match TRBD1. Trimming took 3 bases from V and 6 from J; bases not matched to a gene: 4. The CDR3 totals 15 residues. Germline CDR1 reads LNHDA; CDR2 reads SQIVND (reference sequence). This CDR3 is CASSIAGTGDEKLFF. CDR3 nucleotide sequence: TGTGCCAGTAGTATTGCCGGGACAGGGGATGAAAAACTGTTTTTT.

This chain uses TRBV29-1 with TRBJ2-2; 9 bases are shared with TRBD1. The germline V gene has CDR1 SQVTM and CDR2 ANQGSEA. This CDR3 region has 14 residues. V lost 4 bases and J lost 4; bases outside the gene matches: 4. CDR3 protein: CSVADRGLTGELFF. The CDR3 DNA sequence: TGCAGCGTTGCGGACAGGGGTCTCACCGGGGAGCTGTTTTTT.

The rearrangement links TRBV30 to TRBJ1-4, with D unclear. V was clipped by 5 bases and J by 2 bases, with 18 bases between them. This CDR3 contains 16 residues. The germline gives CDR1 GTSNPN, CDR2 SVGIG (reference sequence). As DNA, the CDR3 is TGTGCCTGGGCTAGGATCTTAACCTCCACTAATGAAAAACTGTTTTTT. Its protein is CAWARILTSTNEKLFF.

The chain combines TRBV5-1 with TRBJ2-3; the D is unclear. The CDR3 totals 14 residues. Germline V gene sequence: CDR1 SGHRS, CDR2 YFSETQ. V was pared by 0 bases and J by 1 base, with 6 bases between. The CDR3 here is CASSLAEGTDTQYF. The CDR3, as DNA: TGCGCCAGCAGCTTGGCCGAGGGCACAGATACGCAGTATTTT. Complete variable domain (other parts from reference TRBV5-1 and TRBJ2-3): KAGVTQTPRYLIKTRGQQVTLSCSPISGHRSVSWYQQTPGQGLQFLFEYFSETQRNKGNFPGRFSGRQFSNSRSEMNVSTLELGDSALYLCASSLAEGTDTQYFGPGTRLTVL.

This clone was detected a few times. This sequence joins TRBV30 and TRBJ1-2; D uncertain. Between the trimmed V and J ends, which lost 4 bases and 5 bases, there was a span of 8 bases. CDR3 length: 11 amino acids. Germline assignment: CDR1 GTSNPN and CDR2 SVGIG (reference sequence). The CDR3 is CAWTGSYGYTF. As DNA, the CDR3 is TGTGCCTGGACAGGAAGTTATGGCTACACCTTC.

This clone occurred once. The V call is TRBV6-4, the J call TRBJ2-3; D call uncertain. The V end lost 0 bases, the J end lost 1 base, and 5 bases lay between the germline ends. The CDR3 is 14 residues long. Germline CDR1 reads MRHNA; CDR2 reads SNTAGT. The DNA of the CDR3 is TGTGCCAGCAGTGACTCCCACGGCACAGATACGCAGTATTTT. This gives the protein CASSDSHGTDTQYF.

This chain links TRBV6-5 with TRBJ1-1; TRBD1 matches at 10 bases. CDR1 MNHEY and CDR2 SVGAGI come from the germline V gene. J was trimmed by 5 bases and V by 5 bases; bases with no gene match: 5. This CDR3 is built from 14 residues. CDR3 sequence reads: CASSEDRGQTEAFF. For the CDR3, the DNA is TGTGCCAGCAGTGAAGACAGGGGGCAGACTGAAGCTTTCTTT.